The source of this TCR beta chain is a study of shared clonotypes between healthy human individuals. Germline V gene data show CDR1 as SGHRS and CDR2 as YFSETQ. CDR3 length: 13 residues. The V and J ends lost 0 bases and 8 bases respectively, with 8 bases between them. Profiled with immunoSEQ multiplex PCR; TCRdb holds only in-frame clones, not every one. The sample contains about 2.3 million clones, around 92% of which appear only once. Donors comprised only Caucasian adults living in Nashville, Tennessee. V and J are TRBV5-1 and TRBJ1-4; no definite D call. What was sequenced was naive CD4+ T cells from PBMCs. Indicated subset: CD45RA+ positively selected. This clonotype was obtained from a man aged 18 to 35 in good health. Some clones in this sample may be carry-over from other donors' samples. This chain's CDR3 is CASSLGVSEKLFF. The CDR3 DNA is TGCGCCAGCAGCTTGGGTGTCAGCGAAAAACTGTTTTTT. Full variable domain (remainder filled in from reference TRBV5-1 and TRBJ1-4): KAGVTQTPRYLIKTRGQQVTLSCSPISGHRSVSWYQQTPGQGLQFLFEYFSETQRNKGNFPGRFSGRQFSNSRSEMNVSTLELGDSALYLCASSLGVSEKLFFGSGTQLSVL.